The clone carrying this TCR beta chain was seen only a few times. This sample was taken from a study of identical twins. Trimming removed 8 bases at V and 7 bases at J, with 15 bases between. The germline CDR1 and CDR2 sequences are MNHEY and SVGEGT. This CDR3 region has 13 residues. MiXCR, run by TCRdb on the 5' RACE reads, gives a single entry per CDR3 protein. This repertoire shows a few hundred thousand distinct CDR3 sequences, around 9.7% found once; its top ten account for approximately 8.9%. This chain joins TRBV6-2 or TRBV6-3 and TRBJ2-1; D may be TRBD2 (6 bases). Sequencing used naive T cells sorted from blood. The sequence derives from a woman aged 45-65 years in good health. The CDR3 DNA follows: TGTGCCAGCCAGCTAACGGCGGGGAATGAGCAGTTCTTC. The encoded protein is CASQLTAGNEQFF.